A single sample is the source of the 16 T cell receptor beta chains below, sequenced in a study of T cells in Graves' hyperthyroidism and ophthalmopathy. Authors of the study amplified TCR beta CDR3 regions from RNA transcripts. The study used the HTBI primer set for a first-round RT-PCR of the TCR CDR3. TCRdb reprocessed the multiplex PCR reads with MiXCR, giving one entry per CDR3 protein. The repertoire holds approximately 520,000 distinct CDR3 sequences, around 20% seen once, with more than 25% in the top ten. The sequenced material came from blood. The source of these receptors is a man aged 18 to 30 with Graves' hyperthyroidism.

At least ten counts were recorded for this clonotype. The V and J genes are TRBV20-1 and TRBJ2-2; D is unclear. Germline V CDR1 and CDR2: DFQATT, SNEGSKA (reference sequence). The CDR3 extends over 15 amino acids. Trimming pared 5 bases from V and 3 bases from J, leaving 16 bases between. The CDR3 region is CSAPDTEMYTGELFF. CDR3 nucleotides: TGCAGTGCTCCTGATACAGAGATGTACACCGGGGAGCTGTTTTTT.

There are many counts of this clonotype. This chain joins TRBV27 and TRBJ1-2; TRBD1 matches 12 bases. The CDR3 loop spans 16 amino acids. From germline, CDR1 is MNHEY and CDR2 SMNVEV (reference sequence). V was pared by 5 bases and J by 5 bases, with 9 bases of the junction left unmatched. The CDR3: CASSPQPGQGAYGYTF. CDR3 in DNA: TGTGCCAGCAGTCCACAGCCGGGACAGGGGGCGTATGGCTACACCTTC.

Turning to this clonotype: A much larger clonotype is one base distant, so this may be a read error. This chain links TRBV12-3 or TRBV12-4 with TRBJ1-2; 8 bases agree with TRBD1. This CDR3 is built from 16 residues. With 5 bases clipped from V and 1 base from J, the junction kept 9 bases outside the gene matches. CDR3 sequence: CASSIRTGLFNYGYTF. CDR3 coding DNA: TGTGCCAGCAGTATAAGGACAGGGCTTTTTAACTATGGCTACACCTTC.

This chain uses TRBV19 with TRBJ1-1; no clear D. V lost 10 bases to trimming and J lost 6 bases, with 15 bases between them. The CDR3 has 12 residues. Germline V gives CDR1 LNHDA, CDR2 SQIVND (reference sequence). The CDR3 is CATSSRVAEAFF. CDR3 bases: TGTGCCACCTCCTCACGGGTGGCTGAAGCTTTCTTT. Based on the CDR3 plus reference TRBV19 and TRBJ1-1, the full variable domain is DGGITQSPKYLFRKEGQNVTLSCEQNLNHDAMYWYRQDPGQGLRLIYYSQIVNDFQKGDIAEGYSVSREKKESFPLTVTSAQKNPTAFYLCATSSRVAEAFFGQGTRLTVV.

This clonotype has a count of ten or more. The rearrangement joins TRBV2 to TRBJ2-2, with unresolved D. CDR3 length: 15 residues. The germline V gene encodes CDR1 SNHLY and CDR2 FYNNEI. V shed 1 base and J shed 4 bases, with 10 bases lying between them. The CDR3 spells CASSEGFASTGELFF. The CDR3 nucleotides read TGTGCCAGCAGTGAAGGGTTCGCGAGCACCGGGGAGCTGTTTTTT.

This clonotype was seen ten or more times. The V gene is TRBV12-5, the J gene TRBJ2-5; either TRBD1 or TRBD2 may fit D (5 bases each). Germline loops: CDR1 LGHNT, CDR2 FRNRAP. Trimming removed 6 bases from V and 2 bases from J, with 16 bases in between. The CDR3 covers 15 residues. CDR3 coding DNA: TGTGCTAGTGGCGGGGTGGGACGGTGGCAAGAGACCCAGTACTTC. It specifies CASGGVGRWQETQYF.

This clonotype appeared a few times. The chain is built from TRBV10-3 and TRBJ2-7; 8 bases are shared with TRBD1. Unmatched junction bases numbered 16, after V lost 10 bases and J lost 5 bases. The CDR3 is made up of 15 amino acids. CDR1 is ENHRY, CDR2 SYGVKD, per germline. CDR3 sequence reads: CATTSTGAAVDEQYF. CDR3 bases: TGTGCCACGACATCGACAGGGGCCGCGGTCGACGAGCAGTACTTC.

This clonotype was observed a single time. The rearrangement links TRBV6-1 to TRBJ1-2; D is uncertain. Trimming took 8 bases from V and 3 from J, leaving 19 bases between them. Germline V gene data show CDR1 as MNHNS and CDR2 as SASEGT. There are 15 residues in the CDR3. Written as DNA, the CDR3 is TGTGCCAGCGCCCCCCGGGGTGGTTCTCACTATGGCTACACCTTC. This codes for CASAPRGGSHYGYTF.

The rearrangement joins TRBV12-3 or TRBV12-4 to TRBJ2-5; TRBD2 agrees at 8 bases. The CDR3 is made up of 19 amino acids. Trimming removed 5 bases from V and 0 bases from J; junction bases left unmatched: 17. CDR3 sequence reads: CASSRYKKTSEKYQETQYF. The CDR3 DNA reads TGTGCCAGCAGTAGATACAAAAAGACTAGCGAAAAGTACCAAGAGACCCAGTACTTC.

This clonotype was counted only a few times. Since a much larger clone is just one base distant, this may be a read error. This chain links TRBV6-2 or TRBV6-3 with TRBJ1-3; D unclear. Germline CDR1 and CDR2: MNHEY and SVGEGT. This CDR3 region has 14 residues. The CDR3 coding sequence is TGTGCCAGCAGTACCGGGTCTTTTGGAAACACCACATATTTT. Encoded protein: CASSTGSFGNTTYF.

In its sample, this clonotype was seen a few times. The chain combines TRBV20-1 with TRBJ1-6, with D uncertain. Deletions cut 1 base from V and 0 bases from J, with 13 bases between. There are 17 residues in the CDR3. From germline, CDR1 is DFQATT and CDR2 SNEGSKA (reference sequence). The CDR3 nucleotides are TGCAGTGCTAGAGCTAGGGTAGACGGCTCCTATAATTCACCCCTCCACTTT. It is translated as CSARARVDGSYNSPLHF.

This clonotype was counted a few times. This chain connects TRBV6-5 to TRBJ2-7, with 9 positions matching TRBD1. This CDR3 comprises 14 residues. The V and J ends lost 2 bases and 6 bases, in that order; junction bases with no gene match: 5. Germline values: CDR1 MNHEY, CDR2 SVGAGI. The CDR3 reads CASSYGTGLGEQYF. In DNA, the CDR3 is TGTGCCAGCAGTTACGGGACAGGGTTGGGCGAGCAGTACTTC.

The rearrangement uses TRBV30 and TRBJ1-1; no firm D call. This CDR3 has 12 residues. Germline V gene sequence: CDR1 GTSNPN, CDR2 SVGIG (reference sequence). V was pared by 5 bases and J by 0 bases, with 7 bases between. For the CDR3, the DNA is TGTGCCTGGTACAGAATGAACACTGAAGCTTTCTTT. Encoded protein: CAWYRMNTEAFF.

This clonotype was counted ten times or more. V usage is TRBV6-1 and J usage is TRBJ2-7, with D perhaps given as TRBD1 or TRBD2 (5 bases each). This CDR3 has 15 amino acids. CDR1 is MNHNS, CDR2 SASEGT, per germline. V lost 4 bases and J lost 1, with 14 bases in between. The CDR3: CASSGSGPSSYEQYF. CDR3 bases: TGTGCCAGCAGTGGGTCGGGACCCTCTTCCTACGAGCAGTACTTC.

This clonotype was seen at least ten times. V and J are TRBV12-3 or TRBV12-4 and TRBJ2-7; a possible D gene is TRBD1 (6 bases). Deletions cut 1 base from V and 5 bases from J, with 15 bases between. The CDR3 is 15 amino acids. CDR3 protein: CASSLEGELYHEQYF. DNA of the CDR3: TGTGCCAGCAGTTTAGAGGGGGAACTATACCACGAGCAGTACTTC.

Note on this clonotype: An end of the junction does not agree with germline; a read error may underlie this. The V and J genes are TRBV5-6 and TRBJ2-7; D is uncertain. Germline CDR1 reads SGHDT; CDR2 reads YYEEEE. The length of the CDR3 is 13 residues. CDR3 in amino acids: CATSSPGLYEQYF. In DNA form, the CDR3 reads TGTGCCACCAGCAGCCCGGGTCTCTACGAGCAGTACTTC.